This T cell receptor beta chain was profiled in a study of blood T cells in healthy people across ages. Study results and limitations: Unsorted PBMCs blocked a conclusive comparison of naive and antigen-experienced cells.

A second roughly 6 to 12 cycle PCR used barcoded and J-beta primers. MiXCR was run by TCRdb on the 5' RACE reads, yielding one entry per CDR3 protein. Of hundreds of thousands of distinct CDR3 sequences in the sample, roughly 30% are singletons; the top ten hold 15% to 19%. The table lists this clonotype with many counts. Its antigen remains unknown. CDR3 size: 13 residues. Trimming removed 6 bases from V and 8 bases from J, with 18 bases in between. Germline CDR1 DFQATT, CDR2 SNEGSKA (reference sequence). This clonotype was obtained from a woman older than 75 in good health. Sample: blood. This rearrangement joins TRBV20-1 to TRBJ2-3; D possibly corresponds to TRBD1 (5 bases). This CDR3 is CSASRSGGATQYF. CDR3 coding DNA: TGCAGTGCGTCCCGTTCTGGTGGGGCTACGCAGTATTTT.